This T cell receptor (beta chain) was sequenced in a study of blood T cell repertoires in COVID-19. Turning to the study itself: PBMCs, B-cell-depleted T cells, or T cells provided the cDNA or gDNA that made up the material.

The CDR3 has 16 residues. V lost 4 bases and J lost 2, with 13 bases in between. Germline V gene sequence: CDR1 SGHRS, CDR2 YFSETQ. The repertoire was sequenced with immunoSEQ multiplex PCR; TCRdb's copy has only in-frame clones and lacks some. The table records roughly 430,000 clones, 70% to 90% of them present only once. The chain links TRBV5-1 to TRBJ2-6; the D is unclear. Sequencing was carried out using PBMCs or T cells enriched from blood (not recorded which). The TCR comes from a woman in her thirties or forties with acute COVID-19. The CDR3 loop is CASSATTVAGANVLTF. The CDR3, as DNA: TGCGCCAGCAGCGCAACCACAGTCGCTGGGGCCAACGTCCTGACTTTC.